This T cell receptor (beta chain) came from a study of tumor-infiltrating lymphocytes in primary liver carcinoma. Turning to the study itself: Tumor stage was T1-T3 N0M0, and tumor size was roughly 4 to 10 cm across. Study outcomes and limitations: Tumor region pairs overlapped more than did tumor-adjacent and tumor-blood pairs.

Concerning this clonotype itself: Its antigen is undetermined. The CDR3 ends on some other residue instead of the conserved phenylalanine or tryptophan, so this is likely a read error.

cDNA specific to TCR beta was made from around 470 ng of total RNA, with a constant-region primer employed for priming. A slightly modified ARM-PCR protocol with three nested multiplex PCR rounds produced these TCR beta libraries. For approximately 11 cycles apiece, the opening two PCR rounds ran with TRBV1-TRBV30 forward primers and a C-beta reverse primer. From the multiplex PCR reads, TCRdb called clonotypes with MiXCR, one entry per CDR3 protein. The sample has just over 300,000 distinct CDR3 sequences; approximately 58% are singletons. With V trimmed by 1 base and J by 8 bases, 14 bases remained unmatched. Germline CDR1 and CDR2: SGHAT and FQNNGV. CDR3 size: 18 residues. Germline DNA was also extracted, and blood RNA derived from unsorted whole blood.

The sample comprised peripheral blood. This sequence was found in a woman younger than 45 with primary liver carcinoma and hepatitis B virus infection. The chain is built from TRBV11-2 and TRBJ2-1; TRBD1 agrees at 10 bases. Written as DNA, the CDR3 is TGTGCCAGCAGCTTAGGACGGTCGGGACAGGGGAGAGAGGATGAGCAGTTCTTA. Amino acid sequence: CASSLGRSGQGREDEQFL.